The source of this TCR beta chain is a study of lung T cells in sarcoidosis with Löfgren's syndrome. This clonotype was seen at least ten times. As yet, its antigen is unknown. Study-wide results and caveats: Multiple Löfgren's syndrome patients reportedly shared TRAV12-1 and TRBV2 CDR3 motifs, suggesting public CD4+ TCRs.

The germline V gene encodes CDR1 SGHVS and CDR2 FQNEAQ. CDR3 length: 14 amino acids. The V end was cut by 1 base, the J end by 7 bases, with 8 bases between. MiXCR was run by TCRdb on the reads, yielding one entry per CDR3 protein. Counted here are roughly 63,000 distinct CDR3 sequences, less than 25% occurring once; the ten biggest clones make up about 2%. The sequenced sample was CD4+ T cells from PBMCs. The sequence was obtained from a human donor with sarcoidosis (Löfgren's syndrome or another form), or a control subject (not recorded which). The chain is built from TRBV7-8 and TRBJ1-6; TRBD1 is a possible D gene (5 bases). The CDR3 spells CASSLVGVNSPLHF. CDR3 DNA sequence: TGTGCCAGCAGCTTAGTAGGGGTGAATTCACCCCTCCACTTT. Complete variable domain (other parts from reference TRBV7-8 and TRBJ1-6): GAGVSQSPRYKVAKRGQDVALRCDPISGHVSLFWYQQALGQGPEFLTYFQNEAQLDKSGLPSDRFFAERPEGSVSTLKIQRTQQEDSAVYLCASSLVGVNSPLHFGNGTRLTVT.